This is a list of T cell receptor beta chains from one sample in a study of cytomegalovirus exposure and HLA in healthy donors. Assay: immunoSEQ multiplex PCR; the TCRdb copy retains only in-frame clones and omits some. The sample contains hundreds of thousands of clones, 77% of which appear only once. Sequencing was done on a sample of PBMCs. All receptors derive from a woman aged 55-75 years in good health and CMV-seropositive. Each CDR3 is given with its conserved first and last residue. Each record gives: CDR3 protein, CDR3 DNA, J gene, D gene, V gene, clone size. A D gene is named only where the DNA matches it firmly. Not every row has a clone size; where given, it reads once, few, many or a size class.

CASSLLSGKDTEAFF,TGTGCCAGCAGCTTACTGTCGGGGAAGGACACTGAAGCTTTCTTT,TRBJ1-1,.,TRBV11-2,.
CASSRLAGGQDTQYF,TGTGCCAGCAGCCGACTAGCGGGGGGCCAGGATACGCAGTATTTT,TRBJ2-3,TRBD2,TRBV7-2,.
CASSPQGYLGYTF,TGTGCCAGTAGTCCCCAGGGCTATCTTGGCTACACCTTC,TRBJ1-2,.,TRBV19,.
CASSFQSPGELFF,TGTGCCAGCAGCTTTCAGTCTCCCGGGGAGCTGTTTTTT,TRBJ2-2,.,TRBV11-2,few
CASSPSGGVRVTQYF,TGTGCCAGCAGCCCCAGTGGAGGGGTTCGTGTGACCCAGTACTTC,TRBJ2-5,.,TRBV7-2,.
CASSLGQGHQPQHF,TGTGCCAGCAGCCTTGGACAGGGACATCAGCCCCAGCATTTT,TRBJ1-5,TRBD1,TRBV27,.
CANQGQPNTEAFF,TGTGCCAACCAGGGACAGCCGAACACTGAAGCTTTCTTT,TRBJ1-1,TRBD1,TRBV2,.
CASSQQGYVGSNYGYTF,TGTGCCAGCAGTCAACAGGGTTATGTGGGGTCTAACTATGGCTACACCTTC,TRBJ1-2,.,TRBV2,few
CASSLVGQGLTDTQYF,TGCGCCAGCAGCTTGGTAGGACAGGGACTGACAGATACGCAGTATTTT,TRBJ2-3,TRBD1,TRBV5-1,once
CASGLVGGEQYF,TGTGCCAGTGGACTAGTAGGGGGTGAGCAGTACTTC,TRBJ2-7,.,TRBV27,.
CAWSAKDAQNEKLFF,TGTGCCTGGAGTGCAAAGGATGCACAGAATGAAAAACTGTTTTTT,TRBJ1-4,.,TRBV30,.
CASSLGLGGSSGGYTF,TGCGCCAGCAGCTTGGGATTAGGAGGGTCGAGTGGTGGCTACACCTTC,TRBJ1-2,.,TRBV5-1,.
CAISGDIGELFF,TGTGCCATCAGTGGCGACATCGGGGAGCTGTTTTTT,TRBJ2-2,.,TRBV10-3,.
CASSLVWGFGNEQFF,TGTGCCAGCAGCTTAGTGTGGGGCTTCGGCAATGAGCAGTTCTTC,TRBJ2-1,.,TRBV7-2,.
CASSLGNSNQPQHF,TGCGCCAGCAGCCTCGGTAATAGCAATCAGCCCCAGCATTTT,TRBJ1-5,.,TRBV5-1,.
CASAPLGFAGGNTIYF,TGTGCCAGCGCGCCGTTGGGCTTCGCGGGAGGAAACACCATATATTTT,TRBJ1-3,.,TRBV7-9,once
CASSVSGSVTDTQYF,TGTGCCAGCAGCGTAAGCGGGTCCGTTACAGATACGCAGTATTTT,TRBJ2-3,.,TRBV9,once
CASRRRQGNSYEQYF,TGTGCCAGCAGGCGGCGGCAGGGGAATTCCTACGAGCAGTACTTC,TRBJ2-7,.,TRBV14,.
CSVESGRSYEQYF,TGCAGCGTTGAAAGCGGGAGAAGCTACGAGCAGTACTTC,TRBJ2-7,TRBD2,TRBV29-1,.
CASSLVQGTDTQYF,TGTGCCAGCAGCTTAGTTCAGGGGACAGATACGCAGTATTTT,TRBJ2-3,.,TRBV7-6,.
CASSLTSDTQYF,TGTGCCAGCAGCTTGACAAGTGATACGCAGTATTTT,TRBJ2-3,.,TRBV5-5,few
CASSRTGRNTEAFF,TGTGCCAGCAGTCGGACAGGGAGGAACACTGAAGCTTTCTTT,TRBJ1-1,TRBD1,TRBV28,.
CASSNGLARRGETQYF,TGTGCCAGCAGCAATGGACTAGCTCGGAGAGGAGAGACCCAGTACTTC,TRBJ2-5,.,TRBV21-1,.
CASSSRLVTVSGGYNEQFF,TGTGCCAGCAGCTCCAGACTAGTAACGGTTAGCGGGGGATACAATGAGCAGTTCTTC,TRBJ2-1,TRBD2,TRBV5-4,.
CASSKGISGSTGELFF,TGTGCCAGCAGCAAAGGGATTAGCGGGAGCACCGGGGAGCTGTTTTTT,TRBJ2-2,TRBD2,TRBV7-2,.
CASSRSAGGFTDTQYF,TGCGCCAGCAGCCGATCCGCGGGGGGGTTTACAGATACGCAGTATTTT,TRBJ2-3,TRBD2,TRBV4-3,.
CASSMGTSSNEQFF,TGTGCCAGCAGTATGGGGACTAGCAGCAATGAGCAGTTCTTC,TRBJ2-1,TRBD2,TRBV28,.
CASRSGSAIIQPQHF,TGTGCCAGCAGATCCGGGAGTGCGATCATTCAGCCCCAGCATTTT,TRBJ1-5,.,TRBV2,few
CASTSGYGYTF,TGTGCCAGCACGAGTGGTTATGGCTACACCTTC,TRBJ1-2,.,TRBV6-6,.
CASSQDPPGKGADTQYF,TGCGCCAGCAGCCAAGATCCTCCGGGGAAGGGGGCAGATACGCAGTATTTT,TRBJ2-3,.,TRBV4-1,few
CASSKPRDGRDNEQFF,TGTGCCAGTAGTAAACCCCGGGACGGGAGAGACAATGAGCAGTTCTTC,TRBJ2-1,.,TRBV19,.
CASSSDRRGTEAFF,TGCGCCAGCAGCTCCGATAGGCGGGGCACTGAAGCTTTCTTT,TRBJ1-1,.,TRBV5-1,.
CASSLVRENGYTF,TGCGCCAGCAGCTTGGTGAGAGAGAATGGCTACACCTTC,TRBJ1-2,.,TRBV5-1,.
CAVGGGSGANVLTF,TGTGCCGTTGGGGGGGGTTCTGGGGCCAACGTCCTGACTTTC,TRBJ2-6,TRBD2,TRBV4-2,once
CSATTGYGYTF,TGCAGTGCTACGACAGGGTATGGCTACACCTTC,TRBJ1-2,TRBD1,TRBV20-1,.
CASSVTGAKNTEAFF,TGCGCCAGCAGCGTGACAGGGGCTAAGAACACTGAAGCTTTCTTT,TRBJ1-1,TRBD1,TRBV5-1,.
CAWASGPNTEAFF,TGTGCCTGGGCCAGTGGGCCGAACACTGAAGCTTTCTTT,TRBJ1-1,.,TRBV30,few
CASSRPSGSSYEQYF,TGTGCCAGCAGCCGCCCTAGCGGGAGTAGCTACGAGCAGTACTTC,TRBJ2-7,TRBD2,TRBV5-6,.
CASSIAGTRVSEQYF,TGTGCCAGTAGTATAGCGGGGACTCGCGTCTCTGAGCAGTACTTC,TRBJ2-7,.,TRBV19,few
CSVDPSGSSLQQFF,TGCAGCGTTGATCCGAGCGGGAGTAGTTTGCAGCAGTTCTTC,TRBJ2-1,TRBD2,TRBV29-1,.